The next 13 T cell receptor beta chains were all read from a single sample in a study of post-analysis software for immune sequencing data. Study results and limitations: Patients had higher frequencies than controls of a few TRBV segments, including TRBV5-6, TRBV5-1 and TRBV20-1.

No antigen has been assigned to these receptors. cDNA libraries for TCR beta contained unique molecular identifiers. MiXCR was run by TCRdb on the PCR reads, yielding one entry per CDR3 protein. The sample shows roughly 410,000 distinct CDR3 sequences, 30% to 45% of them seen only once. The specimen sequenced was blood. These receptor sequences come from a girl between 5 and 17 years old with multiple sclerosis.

The CDR3 is CASQGLGQPQHF. The CDR3 region has the DNA TGTGCCAGCCAAGGTCTAGGACAGCCCCAGCATTTT. The chain combines TRBV25-1 with TRBJ1-5; D call uncertain. V shed 8 bases and J shed 7 bases, with 12 bases lying between them. Germline V gene data show CDR1 as MGHDK and CDR2 as SYGVNS. This CDR3 spans 12 amino acids.

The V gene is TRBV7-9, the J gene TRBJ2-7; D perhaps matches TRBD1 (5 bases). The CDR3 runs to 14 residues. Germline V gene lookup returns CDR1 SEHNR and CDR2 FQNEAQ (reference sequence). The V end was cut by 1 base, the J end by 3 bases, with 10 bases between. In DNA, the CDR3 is TGTGCCAGCAGCTTAGAGACAGACCTCTACGAGCAGTACTTC. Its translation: CASSLETDLYEQYF.

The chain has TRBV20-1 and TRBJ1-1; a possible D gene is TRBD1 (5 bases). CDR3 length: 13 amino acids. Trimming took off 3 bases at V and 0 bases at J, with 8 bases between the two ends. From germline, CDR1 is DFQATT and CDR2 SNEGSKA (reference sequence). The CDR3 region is CSARADMNTEAFF. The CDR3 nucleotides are TGCAGTGCTAGGGCGGACATGAACACTGAAGCTTTCTTT.

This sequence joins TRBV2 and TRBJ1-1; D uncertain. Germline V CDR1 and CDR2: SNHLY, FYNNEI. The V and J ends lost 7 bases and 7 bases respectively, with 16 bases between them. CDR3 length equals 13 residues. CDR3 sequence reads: CASIGIRSFEAFF. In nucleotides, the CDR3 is TGTGCCAGCATAGGGATAAGGAGTTTTGAAGCTTTCTTT.

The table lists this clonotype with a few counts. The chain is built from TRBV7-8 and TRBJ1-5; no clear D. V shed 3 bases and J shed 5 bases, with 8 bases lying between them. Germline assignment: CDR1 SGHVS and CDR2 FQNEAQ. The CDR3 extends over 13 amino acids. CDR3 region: CASSFALDQPQHF. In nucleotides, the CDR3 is TGTGCCAGCAGCTTCGCATTGGATCAGCCCCAGCATTTT.

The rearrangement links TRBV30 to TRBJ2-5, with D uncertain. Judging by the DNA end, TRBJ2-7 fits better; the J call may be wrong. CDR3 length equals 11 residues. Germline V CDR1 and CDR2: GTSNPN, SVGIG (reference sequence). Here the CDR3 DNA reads TGTGCCTGGGAAACTGGATACGAGCAGTACTTC. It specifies CAWETGYEQYF.

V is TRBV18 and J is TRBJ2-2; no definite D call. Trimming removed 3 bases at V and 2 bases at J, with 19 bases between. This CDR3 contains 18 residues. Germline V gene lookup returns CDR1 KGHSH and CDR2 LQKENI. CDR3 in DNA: TGTGCCAGCTCACCTCAATCCCTTTGGCAGCTTAACACCGGGGAGCTGTTTTTT. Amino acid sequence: CASSPQSLWQLNTGELFF.

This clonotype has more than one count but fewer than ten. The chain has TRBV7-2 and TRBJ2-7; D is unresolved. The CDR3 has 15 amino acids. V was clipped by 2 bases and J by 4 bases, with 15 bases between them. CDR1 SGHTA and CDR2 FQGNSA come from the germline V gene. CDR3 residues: CASSLKHPSLYEQYF. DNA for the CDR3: TGTGCCAGCAGCTTAAAACACCCAAGCTTATACGAGCAGTACTTC.

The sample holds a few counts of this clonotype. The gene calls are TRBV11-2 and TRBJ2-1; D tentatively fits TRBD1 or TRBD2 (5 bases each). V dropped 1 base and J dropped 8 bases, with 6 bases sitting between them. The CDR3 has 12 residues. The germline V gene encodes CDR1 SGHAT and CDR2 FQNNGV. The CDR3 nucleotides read TGTGCCAGCAGCTTAGGGGACCATGAGCAGTTCTTC. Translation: CASSLGDHEQFF.

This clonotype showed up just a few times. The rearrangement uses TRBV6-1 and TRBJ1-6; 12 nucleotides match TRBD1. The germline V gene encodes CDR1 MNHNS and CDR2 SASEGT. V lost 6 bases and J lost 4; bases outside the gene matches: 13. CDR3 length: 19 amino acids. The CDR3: CASSPGTGGGYWYNSPLHF. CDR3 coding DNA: TGTGCCAGCAGCCCCGGGACAGGGGGCGGCTATTGGTATAATTCACCCCTCCACTTT.

CDR3 bases: TGTGCCTGGAGTGATACAGGCGACGAGCAGTACTTC. It is translated as CAWSDTGDEQYF. The chain has TRBV30 and TRBJ2-7; TRBD1 might be the D (5 bases). The CDR3 consists of 12 residues. Per the germline V gene, CDR1 is GTSNPN and CDR2 is SVGIG (reference sequence). The germline V and J ends were trimmed by 1 base and 5 bases, with 9 bases remaining between them.

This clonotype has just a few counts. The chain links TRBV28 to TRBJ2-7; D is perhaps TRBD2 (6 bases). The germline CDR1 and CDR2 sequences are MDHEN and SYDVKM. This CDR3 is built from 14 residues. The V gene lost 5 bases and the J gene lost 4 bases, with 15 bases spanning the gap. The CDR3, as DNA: TGTGCCAGCAGTCCGGGGGAGTGGGCGTACGAGCAGTACTTC. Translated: CASSPGEWAYEQYF.

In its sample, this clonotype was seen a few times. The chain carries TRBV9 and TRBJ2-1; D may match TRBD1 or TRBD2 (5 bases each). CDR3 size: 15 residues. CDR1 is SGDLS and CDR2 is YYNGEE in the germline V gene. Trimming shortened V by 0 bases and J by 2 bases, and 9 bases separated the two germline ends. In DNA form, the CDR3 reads TGTGCCAGCAGCGTAGGGCAGGGAGCCTACAATGAGCAGTTCTTC. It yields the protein CASSVGQGAYNEQFF.